This record concerns one TCR beta chain sequence. Its target is not known. A second 7 to 11 cycle PCR used barcoded and J-beta primers. TCRdb re-analysed the 5' RACE reads in MiXCR, keeping a single row per CDR3 protein. The data hold 550,000 to 800,000 distinct CDR3 sequences, with 20% to 25% observed a single time. This specimen comes from a study of blood T cells in healthy people across ages. The donors, healthy Caucasians from Russia, were aged about 6 to 90. The germline V gene encodes CDR1 SEHNR and CDR2 FQNEAQ (reference sequence). CDR3 length: 14 amino acids. Trimming removed 1 base from V and 2 bases from J, with 9 bases in between. Study-level points and caveats: Naive CD4+ cells and diversity were both higher in long-lived donors than in aged donors. Across samples, TCR beta diversity tracked strongly with naive T cell percentage. It was not known whether donors were CMV positive (a possible confounder of expanded clonotype changes).

This clonotype originated in a man aged 65-85 years in good health. Sequencing input: blood. The V and J genes are TRBV7-9 and TRBJ2-7; unclear D gene. The CDR3 DNA reads TGTGCCAGCAGCTTAGAGAGCAGAACCTACGAGCAGTACTTC. It translates to CASSLESRTYEQYF.